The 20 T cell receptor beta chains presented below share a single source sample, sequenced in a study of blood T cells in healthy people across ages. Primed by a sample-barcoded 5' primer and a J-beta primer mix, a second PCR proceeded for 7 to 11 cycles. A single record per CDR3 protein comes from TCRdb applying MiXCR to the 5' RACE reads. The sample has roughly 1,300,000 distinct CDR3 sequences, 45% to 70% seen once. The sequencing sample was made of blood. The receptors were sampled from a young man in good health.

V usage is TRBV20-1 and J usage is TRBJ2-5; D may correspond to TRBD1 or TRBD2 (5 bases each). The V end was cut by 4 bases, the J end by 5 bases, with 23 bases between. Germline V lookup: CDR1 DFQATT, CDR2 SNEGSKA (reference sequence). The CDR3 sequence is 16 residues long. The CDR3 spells CSATPRSGLGVETQYF. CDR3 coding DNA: TGCAGTGCTACACCTCGGTCGGGGCTCGGGGTGGAGACCCAGTACTTC.

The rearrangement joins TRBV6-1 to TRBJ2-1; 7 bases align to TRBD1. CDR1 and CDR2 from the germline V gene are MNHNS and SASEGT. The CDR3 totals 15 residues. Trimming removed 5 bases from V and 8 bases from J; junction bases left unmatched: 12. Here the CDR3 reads CASSTGQTLGDEQFF. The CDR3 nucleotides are TGTGCCAGCAGTACGGGACAGACATTAGGTGATGAGCAGTTCTTC.

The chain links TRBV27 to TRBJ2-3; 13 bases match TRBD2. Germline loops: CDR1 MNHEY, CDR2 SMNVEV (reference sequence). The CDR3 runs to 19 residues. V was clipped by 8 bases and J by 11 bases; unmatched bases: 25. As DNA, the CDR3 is TGTGCCAGCTCACCCGAGGTCCGACTAGCGGGAGGACGCAGGGGGAAGCAGTATTTT. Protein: CASSPEVRLAGGRRGKQYF.

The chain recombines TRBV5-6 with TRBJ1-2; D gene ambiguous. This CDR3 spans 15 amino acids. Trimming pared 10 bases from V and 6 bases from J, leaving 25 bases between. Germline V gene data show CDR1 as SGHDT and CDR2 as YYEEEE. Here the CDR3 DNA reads TGTGCCGGCGGTCCCTCGCACCGCGGGCCGGATGGCTACACCTTC. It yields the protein CAGGPSHRGPDGYTF.

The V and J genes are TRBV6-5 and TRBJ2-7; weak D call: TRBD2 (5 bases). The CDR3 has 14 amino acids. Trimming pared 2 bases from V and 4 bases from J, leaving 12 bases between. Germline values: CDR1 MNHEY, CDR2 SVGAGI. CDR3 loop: CASSYRGRGYEQYF. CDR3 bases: TGTGCCAGCAGTTACCGTGGACGAGGGTACGAGCAGTACTTC.

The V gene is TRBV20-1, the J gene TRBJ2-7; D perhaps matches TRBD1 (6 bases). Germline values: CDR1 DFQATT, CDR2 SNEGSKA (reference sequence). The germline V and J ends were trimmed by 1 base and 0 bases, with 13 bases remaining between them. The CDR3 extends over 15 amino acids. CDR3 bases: TGCAGTGCTAGAGCGGGACATCCGAGCTCCTACGAGCAGTACTTC. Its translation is CSARAGHPSSYEQYF.

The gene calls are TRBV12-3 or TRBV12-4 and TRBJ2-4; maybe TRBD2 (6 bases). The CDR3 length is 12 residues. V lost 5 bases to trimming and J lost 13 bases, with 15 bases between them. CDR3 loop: CASSPRLGEQYF. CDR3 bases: TGTGCCAGCAGTCCGAGACTAGGGGAGCAGTACTTC.

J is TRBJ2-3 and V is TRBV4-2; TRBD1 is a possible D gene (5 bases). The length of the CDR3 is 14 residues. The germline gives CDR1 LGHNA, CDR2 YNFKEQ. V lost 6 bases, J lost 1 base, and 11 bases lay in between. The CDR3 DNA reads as TGTGCCAGCAGGGACCGCAGGGGCACAGATACGCAGTATTTT. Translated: CASRDRRGTDTQYF.

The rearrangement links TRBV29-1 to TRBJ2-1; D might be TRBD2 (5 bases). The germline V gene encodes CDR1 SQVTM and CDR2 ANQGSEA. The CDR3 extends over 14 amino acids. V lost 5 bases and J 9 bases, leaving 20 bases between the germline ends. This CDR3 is CSVRTGRGGGEQFF. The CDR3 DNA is TGCAGCGTTCGCACCGGACGGGGTGGAGGTGAGCAGTTCTTC.

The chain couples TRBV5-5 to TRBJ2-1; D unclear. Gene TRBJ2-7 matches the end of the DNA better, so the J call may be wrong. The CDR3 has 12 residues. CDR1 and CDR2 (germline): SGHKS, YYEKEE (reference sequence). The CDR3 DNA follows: TGTGCCAGCAGGGACGGCCTCAATGAGCAGTACTTC. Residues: CASRDGLNEQYF.

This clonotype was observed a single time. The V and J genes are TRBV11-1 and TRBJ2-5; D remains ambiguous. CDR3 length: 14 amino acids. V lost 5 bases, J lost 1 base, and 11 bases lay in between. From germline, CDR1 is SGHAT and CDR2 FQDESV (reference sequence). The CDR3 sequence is CASSPGKAQETQYF. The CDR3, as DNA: TGTGCCAGCAGCCCTGGGAAGGCCCAAGAGACCCAGTACTTC.

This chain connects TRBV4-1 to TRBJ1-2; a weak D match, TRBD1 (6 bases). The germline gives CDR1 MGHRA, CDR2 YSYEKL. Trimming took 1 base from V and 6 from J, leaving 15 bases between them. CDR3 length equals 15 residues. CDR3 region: CASSQGAGQLNGYTF. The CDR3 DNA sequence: TGCGCCAGCAGCCAAGGGGCCGGACAGTTGAATGGCTACACCTTC.

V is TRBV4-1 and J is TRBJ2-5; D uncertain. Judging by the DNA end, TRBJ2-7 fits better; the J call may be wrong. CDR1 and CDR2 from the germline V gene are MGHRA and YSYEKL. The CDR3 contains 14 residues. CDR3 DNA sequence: TGCGCCAGCAGCCCCGAATGGAACCTCTACGAGCAGTACTTC. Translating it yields CASSPEWNLYEQYF.

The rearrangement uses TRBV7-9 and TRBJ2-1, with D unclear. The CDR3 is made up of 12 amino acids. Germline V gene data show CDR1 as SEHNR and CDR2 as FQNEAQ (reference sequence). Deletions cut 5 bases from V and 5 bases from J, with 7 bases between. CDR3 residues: CASSMTNNEQFF. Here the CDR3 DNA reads TGTGCCAGCAGCATGACCAACAATGAGCAGTTCTTC. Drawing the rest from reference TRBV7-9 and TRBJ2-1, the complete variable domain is DTGVSQNPRHKITKRGQNVTFRCDPISEHNRLYWYRQTLGQGPEFLTYFQNEAQLEKSRLLSDRFSAERPKGSFSTLEIQRTEQGDSAMYLCASSMTNNEQFFGPGTRLTVL.

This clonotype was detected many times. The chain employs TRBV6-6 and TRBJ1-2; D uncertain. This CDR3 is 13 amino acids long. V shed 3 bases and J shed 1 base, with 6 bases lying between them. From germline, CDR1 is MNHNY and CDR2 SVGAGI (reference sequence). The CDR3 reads CASSYGVNYGYTF. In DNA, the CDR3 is TGTGCCAGCAGTTATGGGGTTAACTATGGCTACACCTTC.

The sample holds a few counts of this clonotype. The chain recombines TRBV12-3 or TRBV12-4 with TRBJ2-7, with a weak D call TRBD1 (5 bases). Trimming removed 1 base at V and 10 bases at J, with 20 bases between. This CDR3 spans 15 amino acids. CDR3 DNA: TGTGCCAGCAGTTTAGGGTCCGGTAAAAGGGGAACCCAGTACTTC. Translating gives CASSLGSGKRGTQYF.

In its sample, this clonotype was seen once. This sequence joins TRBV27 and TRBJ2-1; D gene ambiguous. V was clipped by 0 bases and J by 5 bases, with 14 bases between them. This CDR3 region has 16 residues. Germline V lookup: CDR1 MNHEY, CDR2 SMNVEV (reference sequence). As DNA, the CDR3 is TGTGCCAGCAGTTTATCGGGATTTTCATACAACAATGAGCAGTTCTTC. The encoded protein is CASSLSGFSYNNEQFF.

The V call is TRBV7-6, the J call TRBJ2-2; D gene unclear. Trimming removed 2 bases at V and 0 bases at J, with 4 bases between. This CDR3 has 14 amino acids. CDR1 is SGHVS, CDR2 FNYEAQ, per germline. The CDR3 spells CASSLKANTGELFF. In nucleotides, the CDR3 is TGTGCCAGCAGCTTAAAGGCGAACACCGGGGAGCTGTTTTTT.

The chain's CDR3 is CASRSTVPTPDTQYF. In DNA, the CDR3 is TGTGCCAGCAGATCCACAGTGCCTACCCCAGATACGCAGTATTTT. This chain links TRBV6-1 with TRBJ2-3, with D hard to call. This CDR3 is built from 15 residues. The V end was cut by 6 bases, the J end by 4 bases, with 17 bases between. CDR1 MNHNS and CDR2 SASEGT come from the germline V gene.

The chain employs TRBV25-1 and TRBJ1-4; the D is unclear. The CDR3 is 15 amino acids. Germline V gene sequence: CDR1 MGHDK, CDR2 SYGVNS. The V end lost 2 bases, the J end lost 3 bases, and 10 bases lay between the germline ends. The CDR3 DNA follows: TGTGCCAGCAGTGAAAACAGATCACCTAATGAAAAACTGTTTTTT. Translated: CASSENRSPNEKLFF.